This T cell receptor (beta chain) stems from a study of monozygotic twins with inflammatory bowel disease. The study's findings and limits: Separate T cell subtypes could not be resolved from one another.

TCRdb re-called the 5' RACE reads, yielding one record per CDR3 amino acid sequence without DNA. The sample totals approximately 400,000 distinct CDR3 sequences. As for this clonotype: What it recognizes is unknown.

The specimen was blood. This clonotype was sampled from a human donor with ulcerative colitis or Crohn's disease, or a healthy co-twin of an affected twin (not recorded which).

The CDR3 is CASSRASPDTQYF. The V call is TRBV5-4, the J call TRBJ2-3. This CDR3 comprises 13 residues. Germline CDR1 SGHNT, CDR2 YYREEE (reference sequence).